The rows below give T cell receptor beta chains drawn from one sample of a study of somatic mutations in T cells in chronic GVHD. Generated by immunoSEQ multiplex PCR, the TCRdb table keeps only in-frame clones and is missing some. Among over 1,500 clones listed, roughly 63% were seen once. The sample consisted of CD8+ T cells from blood. These receptor sequences come from a male patient aged 45 to 59 with chronic graft-versus-host disease. Some T cells may trace back to the graft donor. Both conserved end residues are part of each CDR3.

V gene,J gene,CDR3 protein
TRBV7-9,TRBJ2-2,CASSLMGARATGELFF
TRBV7-9,TRBJ1-2,CASSFGRAYGYTF
TRBV2,NA,CASTLADSYEQYF
TRBV7-8,TRBJ2-1,CASSGGTSGNEQFF
TRBV5-1,TRBJ2-7,CASSSTETYEQYF
TRBV14,TRBJ1-1,CASSQEMSNTEAFF
TRBV27,TRBJ2-7,CASSLSGANEQYF
TRBV27,TRBJ2-6,CASAAGGSGANVLTF
TRBV7-9,TRBJ2-1,CASSQNRVEQFF
TRBV28,TRBJ2-3,CASSFFDRATDTQYF
TRBV9,TRBJ2-7,CASSATRGEQYF
TRBV25-1,TRBJ2-2,CASSEPVGGVSAGELFF
TRBV13,TRBJ2-7,CASSSPGTGDIYEQYF
TRBV7-8,TRBJ2-7,CASSGLTGASSYEQYF
TRBV28,TRBJ1-3,CASSLLRQGVGNTIYF
TRBV7-9,TRBJ1-2,CASSSGEGDYGYTF
TRBV28,TRBJ2-7,CASSSRTPSYEQYF
TRBV29-1,TRBJ2-2,CSVGGQGNGIAGELFF
TRBV9,TRBJ1-2,CASSPIHSGTGSGGYTF
TRBV27,TRBJ1-1,CASSLLGGYDTEAFF
TRBV27,TRBJ1-5,CASSLSRGLRPQHF
TRBV28,TRBJ1-5,CASSPLGLAFLQPQHF
TRBV7-6,NA,CASSLEQGALYEQYF
TRBV25-1,TRBJ1-1,CASSGGGRTEAFF
TRBV18,TRBJ2-5,CASSPAGVEETQYF
TRBV19,TRBJ1-5,CASSTWDRGKPQHF
TRBV7-7,TRBJ2-5,CASSLESTSGEFQETQYF